The 24 T cell receptor beta chains below come from one sample, sequenced in a study of shared clonotypes between healthy human individuals (dated by TCRdb to 2019 to 2021). The library was made by the immunoSEQ multiplex PCR assay. This is the immuneACCESS table as TCRdb keeps it, with only in-frame sequences that have V and J called. A part of the clones is gone; compared with another copy, unresolved V genes explain less than half, and the rest is unexplained. The sample table holds 1.4 million or so clones, of which about 98.5% were seen once. Approximately 0.4% of the sample rests with the top ten. Sequencing was done on a sample of naive CD4+ T cells sorted from blood. Explained via the paper, the cell subset or site label denotes: CD45RA+ positively selected. The receptor source for this set is a young man in good health.

The chain joins TRBV9 to TRBJ1-2; 7 bases agree with TRBD1. The CDR3 totals 16 residues. Germline CDR1 reads SGDLS; CDR2 reads YYNGEE. The junction had 13 bases not matched to a gene; V was cut back by 0 bases and J by 8 bases. CDR3 loop: CASSVGRDRVKDGYTF. In nucleotides, the CDR3 is TGTGCCAGCAGCGTAGGGCGTGACAGGGTGAAGGACGGCTACACCTTC.

This chain joins TRBV12-1 and TRBJ2-7; TRBD2 was called by the table and not checked on the DNA. TRBV12-1 is designated a pseudogene. This CDR3 is built from 15 residues. CDR3 sequence (DNA): TGTGCCAGCAGCCCTAAGGCGGGAATCGTCTACGAGCAGTACTTC. Its translation is CASSPKAGIVYEQYF.

Notes on this clone: Other nucleotide sequences from this sample produce the same CDR3. The chain combines TRBV20-1 with TRBJ2-3, with D uncertain. Trimming removed 7 bases from V and 2 bases from J, with 7 bases in between. Looked up from germline, CDR1 is DFQATT and CDR2 is SNEGSKA (reference sequence). The CDR3 runs to 11 residues. CDR3 nucleotide sequence: TGCAGTGTTCGGGTCACAGATACGCAGTATTTT. This sequence encodes CSVRVTDTQYF.

The gene calls are TRBV5-6 and TRBJ2-1; D may be TRBD2 (5 bases). V gave up 0 bases and J gave up 0 bases, with 16 bases separating them. The CDR3 totals 18 residues. Germline assignment: CDR1 SGHDT and CDR2 YYEEEE. The CDR3 spells CASSLAASFTSSYNEQFF. The DNA for the CDR3 is TGTGCCAGCAGCTTGGCTGCTAGCTTTACTAGCTCCTACAATGAGCAGTTCTTC.

The V gene is TRBV5-4, the J gene TRBJ2-7; tentative D call: TRBD2 (5 bases). This CDR3 is 12 amino acids long. Between the trimmed V and J ends, which lost 2 bases and 6 bases, there was a span of 9 bases. Germline V gives CDR1 SGHNT, CDR2 YYREEE (reference sequence). CDR3 region: CASSLTSSEQYF. The DNA for the CDR3 is TGTGCCAGCAGCTTAACTAGTTCCGAGCAGTACTTC.

V is TRBV7-2 and J is TRBJ2-1; D is undetermined. Germline CDR1 reads SGHTA; CDR2 reads FQGNSA. This CDR3 contains 13 residues. V was cut by 8 bases and J by 3 bases, with 11 bases left in between. As DNA, the CDR3 is TGTGCCAGCCGGGTGGACCTCTACAATGAGCAGTTCTTC. Protein product: CASRVDLYNEQFF. The full variable domain, rest sourced from reference TRBV7-2 and TRBJ2-1, is GAGVSQSPSNKVTEKGKDVELRCDPISGHTALYWYRQSLGQGLEFLIYFQGNSAPDKSGLPSDRFSAERTGGSVSTLTIQRTQQEDSAVYLCASRVDLYNEQFFGPGTRLTVL.

V is TRBV4-1 and J is TRBJ2-7, with no clear D. The CDR3 extends over 14 amino acids. Between the trimmed V and J ends, which lost 1 base and 5 bases, there was a span of 12 bases. In germline, CDR1 is MGHRA, CDR2 YSYEKL. As DNA, the CDR3 is TGCGCCAGCAGCCAAGTTGGAACATTCGACGAGCAGTACTTC. Its translation: CASSQVGTFDEQYF.

The chain couples TRBV6-6 to TRBJ1-3; D call uncertain. Germline CDR1 reads MNHNY; CDR2 reads SVGAGI (reference sequence). The CDR3 is made up of 14 amino acids. The V end was cut by 7 bases, the J end by 2 bases, with 12 bases between. The CDR3: CASTDRPPGNTIYF. The CDR3 nucleotides are TGTGCCAGCACCGACCGCCCGCCTGGAAACACCATATATTTT.

The genes are TRBV5-6 and TRBJ2-7; D gene ambiguous. CDR1 is SGHDT and CDR2 is YYEEEE in the germline V gene. The V end was cut by 0 bases, the J end by 5 bases, with 3 bases between. The CDR3 loop spans 11 amino acids. The CDR3 sequence is CASSLGHEQYF. The CDR3, as DNA: TGTGCCAGCAGCTTGGGACACGAGCAGTACTTC.

The rearrangement uses TRBV7-9 and TRBJ2-5; 14 nucleotides match TRBD2. There are 17 residues in the CDR3. Germline V gene sequence: CDR1 SEHNR, CDR2 FQNEAQ (reference sequence). Germline trimming cut 0 bases from V and 4 bases from J; bases unmatched to any gene: 4. The CDR3 bases are TGTGCCAGCAGCTTAGCCGCCGGGACTAGCGGGAGAGAGACCCAGTACTTC. This codes for CASSLAAGTSGRETQYF.

In regard to this clone: Other DNA sequences in this specimen translate into the identical CDR3. The chain carries TRBV18 and TRBJ1-1; D gene unclear. Germline CDR1 KGHSH, CDR2 LQKENI. The CDR3 loop spans 13 amino acids. V gave up 2 bases and J gave up 1 base, with 5 bases separating them. DNA of the CDR3: TGTGCCAGCTCACCAGAAGGGAACACTGAAGCTTTCTTT. This encodes CASSPEGNTEAFF.

The DNA for the CDR3 is TGTGCCAGCAGCCGACTTGGGGGGAACACTGAAGCTTTCTTT. Amino acid sequence: CASSRLGGNTEAFF. The rearrangement links TRBV11-2 to TRBJ1-1; D perhaps matches TRBD1 (5 bases). The CDR3 has 14 amino acids. Trimming cost V 5 bases and J 1 base, with 11 bases left between them. Germline CDR1 is SGHAT and CDR2 is FQNNGV.

V and J are TRBV5-8 and TRBJ2-7, with a weak D call TRBD1 (6 bases). The CDR3 covers 15 residues. The germline V gene encodes CDR1 SGHTS and CDR2 YDEGEE. V was trimmed by 3 bases and J by 3 bases, leaving 16 bases between them. CDR3 protein: CASSSGHSIIYEQYF. The CDR3 nucleotides read TGTGCCAGCAGCTCGGGACACTCCATCATCTACGAGCAGTACTTC.

On this clone itself: In the same sample, other DNA sequences code for this CDR3. The chain joins TRBV9 to TRBJ2-1; D is possibly TRBD2 (5 bases). Trimming stripped 0 bases from V and 7 bases from J, with 8 bases between. In germline, CDR1 is SGDLS, CDR2 YYNGEE. This CDR3 region has 13 residues. CDR3 DNA sequence: TGTGCCAGCAGCGTAGTCCCGGGGAATGAGCAGTTCTTC. It is translated as CASSVVPGNEQFF.

V gene TRBV7-9 combines with J gene TRBJ2-5; 9 nucleotides align to TRBD1. V lost 5 bases, J lost 5 bases, and 12 bases stayed unmatched. This CDR3 has 16 amino acids. From germline, CDR1 is SEHNR and CDR2 FQNEAQ (reference sequence). The CDR3: CASSRPTGGAGETQYF. The CDR3 DNA follows: TGTGCCAGCAGCCGTCCCACAGGGGGCGCGGGGGAGACCCAGTACTTC.

This CDR3 is CASSVQRASFPYEQYF. In DNA form, the CDR3 reads TGTGCCAGCAGTGTACAGCGGGCGAGCTTCCCCTACGAGCAGTACTTC. The rearrangement links TRBV27 to TRBJ2-7; D possibly corresponds to TRBD2 (6 bases). CDR3 length: 16 residues. V was trimmed by 5 bases and J by 2 bases, leaving 19 bases between them. Germline-derived CDR1 and CDR2 are MNHEY and SMNVEV (reference sequence).

J is TRBJ1-4 and V is TRBV9; D possibly corresponds to TRBD1 (6 bases). The CDR3 contains 16 residues. Germline V CDR1 and CDR2: SGDLS, YYNGEE. Trimming cost V 3 bases and J 8 bases, with 20 bases left between them. The CDR3 here is CASSAGIRGGSEKLFF. The CDR3 DNA is TGTGCCAGCAGCGCAGGGATAAGGGGGGGAAGCGAAAAACTGTTTTTT.

The chain has TRBV27 and TRBJ1-2; D gene uncertain. Germline V gene data show CDR1 as MNHEY and CDR2 as SMNVEV (reference sequence). The V gene lost 5 bases and the J gene lost 4 bases, with 8 bases spanning the gap. This CDR3 contains 12 residues. CDR3 residues: CASSHGLYGYTF. CDR3 sequence (DNA): TGTGCCAGCAGTCACGGACTCTATGGCTACACCTTC.

CDR3 nucleotides: TGTGCCAGCAGCTCCCAGACCGGATTGTATGAGCAGTTCTTC. Translating gives CASSSQTGLYEQFF. The chain employs TRBV7-2 and TRBJ2-1; D call uncertain. The V end lost 4 bases, the J end lost 8 bases, and 15 bases lay between the germline ends. CDR1 is SGHTA and CDR2 is FQGNSA in the germline V gene. This CDR3 comprises 14 residues.

This chain connects TRBV27 to TRBJ2-2, with D unresolved. Trimming stripped 4 bases from V and 2 bases from J, with 11 bases between. From germline, CDR1 is MNHEY and CDR2 SMNVEV (reference sequence). The CDR3 sequence is 15 residues long. CDR3 coding DNA: TGTGCCAGCAGTTCTGGATCGACAAACACCGGGGAGCTGTTTTTT. Amino acid sequence: CASSSGSTNTGELFF.

This rearrangement joins TRBV29-1 to TRBJ1-2; TRBD1 matches at 10 bases. The CDR3 runs to 15 residues. V lost 6 bases, J lost 7 bases, and 14 bases stayed unmatched. Germline V gene data show CDR1 as SQVTM and CDR2 as ANQGSEA. The CDR3 DNA reads as TGCAGCGTGACACAGACCGGGACAGGGGCTGGTGGCTACACCTTC. Its translation is CSVTQTGTGAGGYTF.

The CDR3 DNA reads as TGTGCCAGCAGTTATTCGGTGAGGGACAGCTACGAGCAGTACTTC. Encoded protein: CASSYSVRDSYEQYF. The V and J genes are TRBV6-9 and TRBJ2-7, with TRBD1 matching over 7 bases. Trimming removed 0 bases from V and 3 bases from J; junction bases left unmatched: 5. Germline-derived CDR1 and CDR2 are MNHGY and SVAAGI. There are 15 residues in the CDR3.

This rearrangement joins TRBV11-3 to TRBJ2-2; D gene unclear. Per the germline V gene, CDR1 is SGHNT and CDR2 is YENEEA. The CDR3 consists of 12 residues. Trimming pared 6 bases from V and 7 bases from J, leaving 9 bases between. CDR3 sequence reads: CASRREDGELFF. The CDR3 nucleotides read TGTGCCAGCAGGAGAGAGGACGGGGAGCTGTTTTTT. The full variable domain, completed using reference TRBV11-3 and TRBJ2-2, is EAGVVQSPRYKIIEKKQPVAFWCNPISGHNTLYWYLQNLGQGPELLIRYENEEAVDDSQLPKDRFSAERLKGVDSTLKIQPAELGDSAVYLCASRREDGELFFGEGSRLTVL.

The V gene is TRBV6-5, the J gene TRBJ2-1; 8 bases are a match to TRBD1. V dropped 5 bases and J dropped 0; count of bases not matched to a gene: 3. The CDR3 runs to 15 residues. Per the germline V gene, CDR1 is MNHEY and CDR2 is SVGAGI. Here the CDR3 DNA reads TGTGCCAGCAGTGGGGACAGGAGCTCCTACAATGAGCAGTTCTTC. This codes for CASSGDRSSYNEQFF.